This T cell receptor (beta chain) was sequenced during a study of T cell repertoires in cytomegalovirus infection. The table lists this clonotype with many counts. TCRdb redid the calling of the reads with MiXCR, one entry per CDR3 protein. This table holds about 250,000 distinct CDR3 sequences, 6% to 8% found once. Sequencing was carried out using PBMCs. The TCR sequence derives from a human donor in good health (CMV status not recorded). Some clones in this sample may be carry-over from other donors' samples.

CDR3 coding DNA: TGTGCCAGCAGCTTGGGACAGGGAACTACTACTAGCAATCAGCCCCAGCATTTT. Amino acids: CASSLGQGTTTSNQPQHF. This sequence joins TRBV7-9 and TRBJ1-5; 9 bases align to TRBD1. Germline V gene lookup returns CDR1 SEHNR and CDR2 FQNEAQ (reference sequence). With V trimmed by 3 bases and J by 0 bases, 9 bases remained unmatched. This CDR3 spans 18 amino acids.